These 19 T cell receptor beta chains came from one sample sequenced in a study of human T cells and chemical hapten exposure. Time point given: pre-sensitization, week 0. Treatment specified: therapeutic diphenylcyclopropenone sensitization with weekly scalp DPC. Using its own MiXCR run on the RACE reads, TCRdb lists one record per CDR3 protein. There are around 330,000 distinct CDR3 sequences in the sample; 5.5% occur only once, and less than 9% lies in the top ten. The sample was whole blood, taken in connection with sensitization to the hapten diphenylcyclopropenone (DPC). The receptors originated from a woman between 18 and 29 years old with alopecia areata. Some clones in this sample may be carry-over from other donors' samples.

The chain has TRBV7-2 and TRBJ2-2, with TRBD1 matching over 12 bases. CDR1 and CDR2 (germline): SGHTA, FQGNSA. The J segment lost 4 bases and the V segment lost 6 bases, leaving 6 bases of the junction unmatched. The CDR3 length is 16 residues. The CDR3 loop reads CASRTRDRGLTGELFF. For the CDR3, the DNA is TGTGCCAGCAGGACTCGGGACAGGGGGCTCACCGGGGAGCTGTTTTTT. The complete variable domain, with remaining parts taken from reference TRBV7-2 and TRBJ2-2, reads GAGVSQSPSNKVTEKGKDVELRCDPISGHTALYWYRQSLGQGLEFLIYFQGNSAPDKSGLPSDRFSAERTGGSVSTLTIQRTQQEDSAVYLCASRTRDRGLTGELFFGEGSRLTVL.

This clonotype was detected ten times or more. V usage is TRBV12-5 and J usage is TRBJ1-1; the D gene is possibly TRBD1 (6 bases). Germline assignment: CDR1 LGHNT and CDR2 FRNRAP. The CDR3 runs 18 residues. The V end lost 2 bases, the J end lost 0 bases, and 19 bases lay between the germline ends. This chain's CDR3 is CASGLTPGGTTLNTEAFF. The CDR3 bases are TGTGCTAGTGGTTTGACGCCGGGGGGCACAACCTTGAACACTGAAGCTTTCTTT.

This clonotype was detected a few times. The V gene is TRBV6-2 or TRBV6-3, the J gene TRBJ2-5; D may correspond to TRBD1 or TRBD2 (5 bases each). Trimming removed 0 bases from V and 5 bases from J, with 13 bases in between. Per germline, CDR1 MNHEY and CDR2 SVGEGT. The CDR3 covers 15 residues. CDR3 region: CASSYSMGEGETQYF. The DNA for the CDR3 is TGTGCCAGCAGTTACTCGATGGGGGAAGGGGAGACCCAGTACTTC.

This clonotype was seen many times. V usage is TRBV3-1 and J usage is TRBJ1-1; D remains unclear. The ends were cut back, 4 bases at V and 3 bases at J, with 12 bases in the middle. Germline-derived CDR1 and CDR2 are LGHDT and YNNKEL (reference sequence). The CDR3 sequence is 14 residues long. Here the CDR3 DNA reads TGTGCCAGCAGCCCCGGGGATCGGTACACTGAAGCTTTCTTT. Protein sequence: CASSPGDRYTEAFF.

At least ten counts were recorded for this clonotype. The chain uses TRBV7-9 and TRBJ2-5; maybe TRBD1 (6 bases). This CDR3 has 12 residues. V lost 4 bases, J lost 5 bases, and 8 bases lay in between. Per germline, CDR1 SEHNR and CDR2 FQNEAQ (reference sequence). Here the CDR3 DNA reads TGTGCCAGCAGCTCAACAGGGGAGACCCAGTACTTC. Translated, it gives CASSSTGETQYF.

The chain is built from TRBV20-1 and TRBJ1-4; TRBD1 might be the D (6 bases). This CDR3 is 13 amino acids long. Trimming cost V 2 bases and J 10 bases, with 14 bases left between them. CDR1 is DFQATT, CDR2 SNEGSKA, per germline (reference sequence). CDR3 region: CSARINRDGKLFF. CDR3 DNA sequence: TGCAGTGCTAGAATAAACAGGGATGGAAAACTGTTTTTT.

Only a few counts were recorded for this clonotype. The V and J genes are TRBV13 and TRBJ1-1; 9 nucleotides line up with TRBD1. The length of the CDR3 is 14 residues. Per the germline V gene, CDR1 is PRHDT and CDR2 is FYEKMQ (reference sequence). J gave up 4 bases and V 2 bases, and 2 bases lay outside the gene matches. The CDR3 sequence is CASSLTGGLTEAFF. The CDR3 DNA sequence: TGTGCCAGCAGCTTAACAGGGGGCCTCACTGAAGCTTTCTTT. Using reference TRBV13 and TRBJ1-1 for the parts outside the CDR3, the full variable domain is AAGVIQSPRHLIKEKRETATLKCYPIPRHDTVYWYQQGPGQDPQFLISFYEKMQSDKGSIPDRFSAQQFSDYHSELNMSSLELGDSALYFCASSLTGGLTEAFFGQGTRLTVV.

This clonotype showed up many times. The gene calls are TRBV28 and TRBJ2-7; maybe TRBD1 (6 bases). The CDR3 loop spans 15 amino acids. Trimming took 1 base from V and 2 from J, leaving 12 bases between them. Per germline, CDR1 MDHEN and CDR2 SYDVKM. CDR3 in DNA: TGTGCCAGCAGTTTATCAGGGGCCGGGCCCTACGAGCAGTACTTC. This sequence encodes CASSLSGAGPYEQYF.

This clonotype showed up just a few times. The chain employs TRBV20-1 and TRBJ1-1; TRBD1 is a possible D gene (6 bases). Germline V gene lookup returns CDR1 DFQATT and CDR2 SNEGSKA (reference sequence). The CDR3 length is 13 residues. Trimming stripped 3 bases from V and 2 bases from J, with 10 bases between. The CDR3 protein is CSASPGANTEAFF. DNA for the CDR3: TGCAGTGCTAGCCCAGGGGCTAACACTGAAGCTTTCTTT.

The V and J genes are TRBV20-1 and TRBJ1-6; D is uncertain. Germline V gene lookup returns CDR1 DFQATT and CDR2 SNEGSKA (reference sequence). CDR3 size: 15 residues. Trimming left V 6 bases short and J 7 bases short, with 19 bases between. The CDR3 region has the DNA TGCAGTGCCCCGGGCTTGAAGATTAGAAATTCACCCCTCCACTTT. Amino acids: CSAPGLKIRNSPLHF.

This chain uses TRBV6-5 with TRBJ1-2; D remains unclear. There are 12 residues in the CDR3. V was shortened by 5 bases and J by 2 bases, with 6 bases between the two germline ends. In germline, CDR1 is MNHEY, CDR2 SVGAGI. CDR3: CASSRGNYGYTF. CDR3 coding DNA: TGTGCCAGCAGTAGAGGGAACTATGGCTACACCTTC.

This clonotype has a count of ten or more. The chain combines TRBV9 with TRBJ2-5, with D uncertain. The CDR3 has 14 amino acids. V lost 4 bases to trimming and J lost 5 bases, with 15 bases between them. Germline V gives CDR1 SGDLS, CDR2 YYNGEE. CDR3 DNA sequence: TGTGCCAGCAGCCTAGGGATGGCCCAGGAGACCCAGTACTTC. Translated, it gives CASSLGMAQETQYF.

This clonotype was detected only a few times. The chain recombines TRBV4-3 with TRBJ1-1, with no clear D. This CDR3 is 14 amino acids long. Trimming took 0 bases from V and 4 from J, leaving 9 bases between them. Looked up from germline, CDR1 is LGHNA and CDR2 is YSLEER. CDR3 sequence: CASSQEVQTTEAFF. The CDR3 nucleotides are TGCGCCAGCAGCCAAGAAGTTCAAACCACTGAAGCTTTCTTT.

In its sample, this clonotype was seen many times. This rearrangement joins TRBV7-2 to TRBJ2-5, with D perhaps TRBD1 (7 bases). The germline V gene has CDR1 SGHTA and CDR2 FQGNSA. The CDR3 has 14 amino acids. Trimming took 5 bases from V and 2 from J, leaving 12 bases between them. The CDR3 spells CASSQGGTQETQYF. CDR3 DNA: TGTGCCAGCAGCCAGGGGGGCACGCAAGAGACCCAGTACTTC.

This chain uses TRBV7-2 with TRBJ1-1, with 9 bases identical to TRBD1. Per germline, CDR1 SGHTA and CDR2 FQGNSA. V lost 6 bases and J lost 5; bases outside the gene matches: 10. The CDR3 consists of 15 residues. The CDR3 spells CASSSVPGQGTEAFF. CDR3 DNA: TGTGCCAGCAGTTCGGTACCGGGACAGGGAACTGAAGCTTTCTTT.

This clonotype was observed at least ten times. The junction and the germline gene differ at one end; a read error may be behind it. The J gene is TRBJ1-4, the V gene TRBV6-5, with D perhaps TRBD1 (5 bases). The CDR3 extends over 16 amino acids. Per the germline V gene, CDR1 is MNHEY and CDR2 is SVGAGI. The CDR3 DNA reads as TGTGCCAGCAGCTACTCGACAGCTGGCGGTAGTGAAAAACTGTTTTTT. Translated: CASSYSTAGGSEKLFF.

The gene calls are TRBV14 and TRBJ2-7; D ambiguous. Germline V gene lookup returns CDR1 SGHDN and CDR2 FVKESK. This CDR3 spans 15 amino acids. V was cut by 1 base and J by 0 bases, with 10 bases left in between. CDR3 nucleotides: TGTGCCAGCAGCCAAGGGAGCGTTAGCTCCTACGAGCAGTACTTC. Amino acid sequence: CASSQGSVSSYEQYF.

This clonotype occurred many times. The V and J genes are TRBV7-2 and TRBJ1-6; D is unclear. Trimming shortened V by 5 bases and J by 13 bases, and 18 bases separated the two germline ends. CDR3 size: 14 residues. In germline, CDR1 is SGHTA, CDR2 FQGNSA. Here the CDR3 reads CASSLPASNIPLHF. CDR3 DNA sequence: TGTGCCAGCAGCCTCCCGGCGTCTAATATCCCCCTCCACTTT.

The chain recombines TRBV6-1 with TRBJ2-7; 7 bases are shared with TRBD2. In germline, CDR1 is MNHNS, CDR2 SASEGT. This CDR3 contains 17 residues. V lost 0 bases to trimming and J lost 1 base; unmatched junction nucleotides: 9. The CDR3 DNA reads as TGTGCCAGCAGTGAAGCAGTTATCGGGGGGAGTTCCTACGAGCAGTACTTC. It specifies CASSEAVIGGSSYEQYF.